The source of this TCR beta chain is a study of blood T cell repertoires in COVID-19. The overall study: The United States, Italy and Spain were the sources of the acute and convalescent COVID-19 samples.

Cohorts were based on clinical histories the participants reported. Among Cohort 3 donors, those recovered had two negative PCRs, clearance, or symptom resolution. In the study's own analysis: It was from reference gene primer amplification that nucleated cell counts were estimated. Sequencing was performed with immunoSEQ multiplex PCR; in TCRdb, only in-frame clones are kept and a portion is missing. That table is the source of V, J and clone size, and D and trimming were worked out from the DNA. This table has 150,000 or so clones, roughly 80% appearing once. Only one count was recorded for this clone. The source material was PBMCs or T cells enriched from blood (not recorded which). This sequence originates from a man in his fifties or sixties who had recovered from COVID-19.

The CDR3 DNA sequence: TGTGCCAGCAGCGCACAGGGGGCCTACGAGCAGTACTTC. Amino acids: CASSAQGAYEQYF. This chain connects TRBV7-9 to TRBJ2-7, with 8 bases matching TRBD1. After removal of 5 bases from V and 2 bases from J, the junction contained 2 bases not matched to a gene. Germline assignment: CDR1 SEHNR and CDR2 FQNEAQ (reference sequence). CDR3 length equals 13 residues.